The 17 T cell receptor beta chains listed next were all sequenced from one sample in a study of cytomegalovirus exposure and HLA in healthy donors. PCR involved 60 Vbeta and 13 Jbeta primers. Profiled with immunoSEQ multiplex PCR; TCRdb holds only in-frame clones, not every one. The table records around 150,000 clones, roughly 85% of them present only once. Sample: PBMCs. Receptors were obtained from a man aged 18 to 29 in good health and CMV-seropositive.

As DNA, the CDR3 is TGTGCCAGCACCTTGGTCGGTAGCAATCAGCCCCAGCATTTT. Translation: CASTLVGSNQPQHF. The V and J genes are TRBV7-2 and TRBJ1-5; D ambiguous. Germline CDR1 and CDR2: SGHTA and FQGNSA. The CDR3 consists of 14 residues. The germline V and J ends were trimmed by 7 bases and 0 bases, with 10 bases remaining between them.

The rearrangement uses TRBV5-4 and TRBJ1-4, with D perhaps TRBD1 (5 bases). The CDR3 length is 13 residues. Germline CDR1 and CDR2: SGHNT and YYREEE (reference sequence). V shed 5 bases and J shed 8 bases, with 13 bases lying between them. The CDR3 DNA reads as TGTGCCAGCAGTGCGCAGGGCAGGGAAAAACTGTTTTTT. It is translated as CASSAQGREKLFF.

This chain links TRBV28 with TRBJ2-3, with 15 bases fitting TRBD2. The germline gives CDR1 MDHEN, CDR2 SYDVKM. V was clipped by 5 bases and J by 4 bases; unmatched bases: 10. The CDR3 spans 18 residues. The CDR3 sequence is CASSISPWTSGGADTQYF. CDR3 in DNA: TGTGCCAGCAGTATTTCGCCCTGGACTAGCGGGGGGGCAGATACGCAGTATTTT.

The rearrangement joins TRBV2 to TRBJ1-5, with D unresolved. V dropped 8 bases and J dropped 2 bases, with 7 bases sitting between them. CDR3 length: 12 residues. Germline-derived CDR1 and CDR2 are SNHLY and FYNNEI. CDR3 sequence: CASSQGNQPQHF. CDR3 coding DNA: TGTGCCAGCTCGCAGGGCAATCAGCCCCAGCATTTT. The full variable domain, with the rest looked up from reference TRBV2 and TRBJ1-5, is EPEVTQTPSHQVTQMGQEVILRCVPISNHLYFYWYRQILGQKVEFLVSFYNNEISEKSEIFDDQFSVERPDGSNFTLKIRSTKLEDSAMYFCASSQGNQPQHFGDGTRLSIL.

The CDR3 spells CASRSAVVADTQYF. CDR3 nucleotides: TGCGCCAGCAGAAGCGCTGTTGTTGCGGATACGCAGTATTTT. This chain connects TRBV5-1 to TRBJ2-3; D is unresolved. Germline CDR1 SGHRS, CDR2 YFSETQ. CDR3 length: 14 residues. V was shortened by 5 bases and J by 6 bases, with 16 bases between the two germline ends.

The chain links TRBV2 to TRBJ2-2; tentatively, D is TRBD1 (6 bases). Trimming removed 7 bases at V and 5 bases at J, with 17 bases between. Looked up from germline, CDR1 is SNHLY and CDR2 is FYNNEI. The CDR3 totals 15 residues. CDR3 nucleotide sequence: TGTGCCAGCATCCGAACAGGGTCGAGGACCGGGGAGCTGTTTTTT. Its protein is CASIRTGSRTGELFF.

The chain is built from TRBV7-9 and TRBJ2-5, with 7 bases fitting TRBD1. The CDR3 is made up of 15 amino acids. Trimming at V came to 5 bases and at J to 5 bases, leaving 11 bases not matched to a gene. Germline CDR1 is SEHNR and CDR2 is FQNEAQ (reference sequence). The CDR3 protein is CASSHTSTGMETQYF. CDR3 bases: TGTGCCAGCAGCCACACGTCGACAGGGATGGAGACCCAGTACTTC. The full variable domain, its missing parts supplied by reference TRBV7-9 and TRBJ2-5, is DTGVSQNPRHKITKRGQNVTFRCDPISEHNRLYWYRQTLGQGPEFLTYFQNEAQLEKSRLLSDRFSAERPKGSFSTLEIQRTEQGDSAMYLCASSHTSTGMETQYFGPGTRLLVL.

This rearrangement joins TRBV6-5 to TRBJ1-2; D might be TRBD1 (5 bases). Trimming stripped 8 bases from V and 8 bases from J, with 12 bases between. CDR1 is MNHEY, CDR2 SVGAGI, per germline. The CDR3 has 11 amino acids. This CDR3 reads CASGGRRGYTF. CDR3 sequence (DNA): TGTGCCAGCGGGGGGAGACGGGGCTACACCTTC.

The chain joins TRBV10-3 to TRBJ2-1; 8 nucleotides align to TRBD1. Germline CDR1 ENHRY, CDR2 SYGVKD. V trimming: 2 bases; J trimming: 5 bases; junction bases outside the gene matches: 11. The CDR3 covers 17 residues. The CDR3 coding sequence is TGTGCCATCAGTGAGCCGGACAGGGTACGGGTCGACAATGAGCAGTTCTTC. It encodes CAISEPDRVRVDNEQFF.

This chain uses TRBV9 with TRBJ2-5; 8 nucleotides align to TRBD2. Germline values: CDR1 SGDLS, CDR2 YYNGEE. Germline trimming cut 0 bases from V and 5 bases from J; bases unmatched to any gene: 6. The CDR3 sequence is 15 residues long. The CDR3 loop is CASSVDSGGGETQYF. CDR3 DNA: TGTGCCAGCAGCGTAGATTCGGGCGGGGGGGAGACCCAGTACTTC.

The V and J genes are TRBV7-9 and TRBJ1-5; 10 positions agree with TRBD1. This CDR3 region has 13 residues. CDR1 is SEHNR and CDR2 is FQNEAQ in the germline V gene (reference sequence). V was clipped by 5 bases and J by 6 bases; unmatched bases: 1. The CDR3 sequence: CASSRDRGQPQHF. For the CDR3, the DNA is TGTGCCAGCAGCCGGGACAGGGGTCAGCCCCAGCATTTT. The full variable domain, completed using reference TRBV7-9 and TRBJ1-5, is DTGVSQNPRHKITKRGQNVTFRCDPISEHNRLYWYRQTLGQGPEFLTYFQNEAQLEKSRLLSDRFSAERPKGSFSTLEIQRTEQGDSAMYLCASSRDRGQPQHFGDGTRLSIL.

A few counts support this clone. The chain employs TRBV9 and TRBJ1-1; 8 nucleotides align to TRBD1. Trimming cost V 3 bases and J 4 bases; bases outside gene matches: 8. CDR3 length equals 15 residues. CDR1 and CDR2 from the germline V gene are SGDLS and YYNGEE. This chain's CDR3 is CASSGTRGPGTEAFF. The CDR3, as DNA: TGTGCCAGCAGCGGCACCAGGGGGCCGGGCACTGAAGCTTTCTTT.

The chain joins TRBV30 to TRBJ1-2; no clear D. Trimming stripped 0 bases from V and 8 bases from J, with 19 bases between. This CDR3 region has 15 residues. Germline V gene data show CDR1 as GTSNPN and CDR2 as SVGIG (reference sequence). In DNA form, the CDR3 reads TGTGCCTGGAGTGTGCCTTTCGGAGGTGGACGGGGCTACACCTTC. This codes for CAWSVPFGGGRGYTF.

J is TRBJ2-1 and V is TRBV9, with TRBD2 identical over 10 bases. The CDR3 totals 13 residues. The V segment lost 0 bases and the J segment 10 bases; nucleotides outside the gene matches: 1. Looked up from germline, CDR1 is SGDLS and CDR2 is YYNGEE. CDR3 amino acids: CASSVVAGGEQFF. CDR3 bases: TGTGCCAGCAGCGTAGTAGCGGGGGGCGAGCAGTTCTTC.

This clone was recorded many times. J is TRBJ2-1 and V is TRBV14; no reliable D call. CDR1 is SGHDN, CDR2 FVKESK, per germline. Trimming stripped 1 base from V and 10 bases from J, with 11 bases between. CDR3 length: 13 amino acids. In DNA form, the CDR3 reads TGTGCCAGCAGCCAAGTTGACTTAGCAGAGCAGTTCTTC. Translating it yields CASSQVDLAEQFF.

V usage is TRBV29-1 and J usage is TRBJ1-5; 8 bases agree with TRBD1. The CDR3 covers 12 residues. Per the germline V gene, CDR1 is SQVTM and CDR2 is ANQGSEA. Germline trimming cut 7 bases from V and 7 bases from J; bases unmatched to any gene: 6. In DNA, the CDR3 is TGCAGCGCTAGGACAGGGAGGCAGCCCCAGCATTTT. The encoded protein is CSARTGRQPQHF.

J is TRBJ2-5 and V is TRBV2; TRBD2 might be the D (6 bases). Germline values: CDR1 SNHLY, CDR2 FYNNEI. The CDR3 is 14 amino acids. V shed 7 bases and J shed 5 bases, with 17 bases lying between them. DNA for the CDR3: TGTGCCAGCACTGAGGAGGGGCGAAGGGAGACCCAGTACTTC. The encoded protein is CASTEEGRRETQYF.